This TCR beta chain was recorded in a study of Graves' ophthalmopathy and Graves' hyperthyroidism. The study's findings and limits: Blood shared most expanded thyroid clonotypes above 0.001 frequency.

PBMCs came from approximately 10 ml of fresh peripheral blood. Trimming removed 7 bases at V and 4 bases at J, with 13 bases between. The CDR3 has 13 residues. The germline gives CDR1 MNHNY, CDR2 SVGAGI (reference sequence). Ten or more counts support this clonotype. Its cognate antigen is unknown. The authors amplified TCR beta CDR3 regions from RNA transcripts. First-round RT-PCR employed HTBI primers, with a second-round multiplex PCR after it. TCRdb fed the multiplex PCR reads into MiXCR, producing one record per CDR3 protein. Among under 350,000 distinct CDR3 sequences listed, roughly 16% were seen once.

The chain has TRBV6-6 and TRBJ1-1, with D perhaps matching TRBD1 (6 bases). This receptor was obtained from an adult man with Graves' ophthalmopathy. The sample taken for sequencing was peripheral blood. The CDR3: CASISDRTTEAFF. CDR3 nucleotide sequence: TGTGCCAGCATCTCGGACAGAACCACTGAAGCTTTCTTT.